The source of this TCR beta chain is a study of T cell repertoires in cytomegalovirus infection (dated by TCRdb to about 2019). A note on the overall study: Recently identified HLA-C-restricted CMV epitopes, whose presentation resists viral immunomodulation, were targeted by peptide stimulations together with well-studied HLA-B-restricted epitopes. Donor HLA type was relevant to the analysis, as public TCR beta signatures indicated carriage of CMV infection together with the matching HLA type. The research as a whole found: In the ex vivo response, HLA-C-restricted CMV-specific TCR beta clonotypes were dominant, and in two of eight donors the single most frequent clonotype came from this HLA-C-restricted group. In both this cohort and an independent roughly 330-donor cohort, the cumulative frequency of public TCR beta family members distinguished carriers of CMV infection plus the relevant HLA type.

The sample's treatment or condition, from its label and the paper: in vitro stimulation with specific CMV peptide epitopes to enrich CMV-specific T cells. The CDR3 measures 13 amino acids from cysteine to phenylalanine. Just CDR3 DNA is preserved here, 39 bases in frame from base 1. The germline V gene (reference sequence) gives CDR1 as LNHDA and CDR2 as SQIVND. Between the V and J ends, shortened by 3 bases and 5 bases respectively, the junction contains 10 bases. Sequencing was performed on an Illumina HiSeq 1500. Using fastp trimming at Q25 and MiXCR clonotype assembly, TCRdb reanalyzed the public sequencing data and kept in-frame beta chains. Rows with one shared CDR3 protein collapse into an entry with the most common genes and DNA. This sample lists roughly 990,000 distinct CDR3 sequences; approximately 31% were detected once. Together, the top ten hold around an eighth of the sample. This clonotype was counted between two and nine times. Its antigen remains unidentified. No much larger clone is present one base from it, and per-base qualities are unavailable.

The chain joins TRBV19 to TRBJ1-2; TRBD1 is a weak D gene call, 5 bases matching. The TCR originated in a human donor in good health (CMV status not recorded). Some clones in this sample may be carry-over from other donors' samples. The sample consisted of cultured CD8+ T cells from PBMCs, taken from culture after CMV antigen stimulation. The DNA reads TGTGCCAGTAGTATCTCAGGGTTTTATGGCTACACCTTC. This is translated as CASSISGFYGYTF.